This passage covers 21 T cell receptor beta chains from one sample sequenced in a study of regulatory T cells in long-lasting Graves disease. Time point specified: newly diagnosed GD, antithyroid drugs for less than 3 months. PBMC-extracted RNA yielded the TCR library. Building the TCR beta libraries relied on iRepertoire HTBI primers, and CDR3 regions underwent Arm-PCR. TCRdb recomputed calls from the multiplex PCR reads with MiXCR, one row per CDR3 protein. The sample lists 300,000 to 450,000 distinct CDR3 sequences; around a sixth were seen once. The material was peripheral blood mononuclear cells (PBMCs), obtained at new diagnosis, from a patient treated with antithyroid drugs. The receptors were sampled from a female donor with Graves disease.

As to this clonotype: A much larger clone sits a single nucleotide away, making a read error possible. The rearrangement links TRBV27 to TRBJ2-1; D is possibly TRBD1 (5 bases). Germline assignment: CDR1 MNHEY and CDR2 SMNVEV (reference sequence). V shed 5 bases and J shed 10 bases, with 18 bases lying between them. The CDR3 spans 14 residues. CDR3 in amino acids: CASSPGYPSYEQFF. The CDR3 nucleotides read TGTGCCAGCAGTCCAGGGTACCCCTCCTACGAGCAGTTCTTC.

On this clonotype itself: A much larger clone lies a single base off, so this may be a read error. DNA for the CDR3: TGTGCCAGCAGGTGGGGGAACGGAAAACTGTTTTTT. Its translation is CASRWGNGKLFF. The chain uses TRBV12-3 or TRBV12-4 and TRBJ1-4; the D gene is possibly TRBD1 (5 bases). V lost 6 bases and J lost 10, with 12 bases in between. This CDR3 region has 12 residues.

This clonotype was picked up many times. The rearrangement joins TRBV7-8 to TRBJ2-2; D is possibly TRBD2 (6 bases). Trimming took 1 base from V and 5 from J, leaving 20 bases between them. The CDR3 sequence is 18 residues long. Germline loops: CDR1 SGHVS, CDR2 FQNEAQ. The CDR3 protein is CASSLDFRAGWGTGELFF. DNA for the CDR3: TGTGCCAGCAGCTTAGATTTTCGGGCGGGATGGGGGACCGGGGAGCTGTTTTTT.

This clonotype has at least ten counts. The rearrangement joins TRBV5-1 to TRBJ1-1; 8 positions agree with TRBD1. There are 17 residues in the CDR3. Germline CDR1 reads SGHRS; CDR2 reads YFSETQ. With V trimmed by 0 bases and J by 0 bases, 7 bases remained unmatched. The CDR3 loop reads CASSLEGTGVMNTEAFF. CDR3 in DNA: TGCGCCAGCAGCTTGGAAGGGACAGGCGTGATGAACACTGAAGCTTTCTTT.

With respect to this clonotype: It may be a read error: a sequence one base away is much more abundant. The V call is TRBV29-1, the J call TRBJ2-7; weak D call: TRBD1 (5 bases). Deletions cut 4 bases from V and 3 bases from J, with 16 bases between. The CDR3 is 14 amino acids. Germline V CDR1 and CDR2: SQVTM, ANQGSEA. CDR3 sequence reads: CSVGNQRQNYEQYF. The CDR3 DNA follows: TGCAGCGTTGGGAACCAGAGACAGAACTACGAGCAGTACTTC.

Ten or more counts support this clonotype. The V call is TRBV12-3 or TRBV12-4, the J call TRBJ1-3; no clear D. The CDR3 runs to 12 residues. With 6 bases removed from V and 8 bases from J, the gap between germline ends came to 11 bases. Here the CDR3 DNA reads TGTGCCAGCAGCTCGACCTCGCACACCATATATTTT. Its translation: CASSSTSHTIYF.

This clonotype came up a few times. The chain combines TRBV4-3 with TRBJ2-7, with unresolved D. CDR3 length: 13 amino acids. Germline CDR1 is LGHNA and CDR2 is YSLEER. Trimming left V 0 bases short and J 13 bases short, with 16 bases between. CDR3 DNA sequence: TGCGCCAGCAGCCAAGATTCGGGCTCGGTCGCTTACTTC. As protein: CASSQDSGSVAYF.

This clonotype has more than one count but fewer than ten. Given a much more abundant clone one base away, this may be a read error. V usage is TRBV20-1 and J usage is TRBJ2-3; the D is unclear. V was trimmed by 1 base and J by 6 bases, leaving 14 bases between them. Germline loops: CDR1 DFQATT, CDR2 SNEGSKA (reference sequence). The CDR3 loop spans 14 amino acids. The CDR3 DNA is TGCAGTGCTAGAGGTCTGTCGTTCTCGGATACGCAGTATTTT. It translates to CSARGLSFSDTQYF.

Ten or more counts support this clonotype. This sequence joins TRBV7-9 and TRBJ2-1; TRBD2 is a possible D gene (5 bases). Germline CDR1 is SEHNR and CDR2 is FQNEAQ (reference sequence). V shed 0 bases and J shed 8 bases, with 20 bases lying between them. The CDR3 spans 17 residues. CDR3 coding DNA: TGTGCCAGCAGCTTAGCCCCCTCTGACACTAGATTCGATGAGCAGTTCTTC. Encoded protein: CASSLAPSDTRFDEQFF.

This clonotype showed up many times. The chain employs TRBV9 and TRBJ1-1, with D possibly matching TRBD1 (6 bases). The V gene lost 2 bases and the J gene lost 2 bases, with 16 bases spanning the gap. The CDR3 length is 16 residues. Germline assignment: CDR1 SGDLS and CDR2 YYNGEE. CDR3 sequence (DNA): TGTGCCAGCAGCGTGCAGAAGGGGGTAAGCAACACTGAAGCTTTCTTT. Residues: CASSVQKGVSNTEAFF.

This clonotype showed up many times. The chain employs TRBV30 and TRBJ2-4; TRBD1 agrees at 7 bases. The CDR3 totals 15 residues. Germline CDR1 reads GTSNPN; CDR2 reads SVGIG (reference sequence). J gave up 6 bases and V 3 bases, and 11 bases lay outside the gene matches. CDR3 DNA: TGTGCCTGGAGCCCATATCATACAGGGGCAAACATTCAGTACTTC. It specifies CAWSPYHTGANIQYF.

This clonotype was seen at least ten times. V usage is TRBV7-2 and J usage is TRBJ2-2; 7 nucleotides align to TRBD2. The CDR3 is 15 residues long. CDR1 and CDR2 (germline): SGHTA, FQGNSA. J gave up 3 bases and V 2 bases, and 3 bases lay outside the gene matches. The CDR3: CASSLSRGYTGELFF. The CDR3 bases are TGTGCCAGCAGCTTATCGCGGGGGTACACCGGGGAGCTGTTTTTT.

This clonotype appeared many times. The chain joins TRBV7-9 to TRBJ1-2; D is unclear. V shed 4 bases and J shed 0 bases, with 12 bases lying between them. The germline V gene encodes CDR1 SEHNR and CDR2 FQNEAQ (reference sequence). This CDR3 region has 15 residues. The CDR3 protein is CASSSLRPANYGYTF. CDR3 nucleotide sequence: TGTGCCAGCAGCTCGCTGCGTCCTGCTAACTATGGCTACACCTTC.

Comments on this clonotype: Possible read error: a much larger clone is one base away. The chain recombines TRBV12-3 or TRBV12-4 with TRBJ2-5, with TRBD2 matching over 8 bases. The DNA end favors TRBJ2-1, so the J call may be wrong. The CDR3 spans 15 residues. CDR3 sequence: CASSLVAGWHGEQFF. The CDR3, as DNA: TGTGCCAGCAGTTTAGTAGCGGGATGGCACGGTGAGCAGTTCTTC.

This clonotype was picked up many times. V is TRBV28 and J is TRBJ1-5; TRBD1 might be the D (5 bases). Germline CDR1 reads MDHEN; CDR2 reads SYDVKM. V dropped 4 bases and J dropped 3 bases, with 22 bases sitting between them. The CDR3 has 18 residues. CDR3 protein: CASSSPDNEPRYNQPQHF. The CDR3 nucleotides read TGTGCCAGCAGTTCCCCGGACAATGAACCGCGTTACAATCAGCCCCAGCATTTT.

This chain joins TRBV18 and TRBJ1-5; D might be TRBD1 (6 bases). This CDR3 has 16 amino acids. V was shortened by 4 bases and J by 0 bases, with 13 bases between the two germline ends. Germline V gene sequence: CDR1 KGHSH, CDR2 LQKENI. The CDR3 DNA reads TGTGCCAGCTCACGCCGGGACATCGATAGCAATCAGCCCCAGCATTTT. Residues: CASSRRDIDSNQPQHF.

This clonotype came up many times. The chain couples TRBV7-9 to TRBJ2-1; D is possibly TRBD1 or TRBD2 (5 bases each). The germline V and J ends were trimmed by 3 bases and 7 bases, with 13 bases remaining between them. Germline loops: CDR1 SEHNR, CDR2 FQNEAQ (reference sequence). The CDR3 covers 14 residues. CDR3 amino acids: CASSFRDGKNEQFF. CDR3 DNA sequence: TGTGCCAGCAGCTTCCGGGACGGAAAGAATGAGCAGTTCTTC.

This clonotype was seen at least ten times. This rearrangement joins TRBV5-1 to TRBJ1-1, with D hard to call. In germline, CDR1 is SGHRS, CDR2 YFSETQ. V gave up 0 bases and J gave up 0 bases, with 9 bases separating them. The CDR3 is made up of 15 amino acids. The CDR3 loop is CASSLAYSVNTEAFF. The CDR3 DNA reads as TGCGCCAGCAGCTTGGCGTATTCCGTGAACACTGAAGCTTTCTTT.

This clonotype was seen at least ten times. J is TRBJ2-2 and V is TRBV20-1; no reliable D call. Per the germline V gene, CDR1 is DFQATT and CDR2 is SNEGSKA (reference sequence). The CDR3 totals 15 residues. V lost 5 bases and J lost 6, with 19 bases in between. The CDR3 nucleotides are TGCAGTGCTGGCCCCTTAGACAAGGCGGCCGGGGAGCTGTTTTTT. Translation: CSAGPLDKAAGELFF.

Details on this clonotype: A read error may be the cause here, since a much bigger clone is one base away. The final CDR3 position lacks the conserved phenylalanine or tryptophan, pointing to a likely read error. The chain links TRBV30 to TRBJ1-5; D remains ambiguous. The V and J ends lost 1 base and 0 bases respectively, with 13 bases between them. This CDR3 comprises 16 residues. From germline, CDR1 is GTSNPN and CDR2 SVGIG (reference sequence). CDR3 protein: CAWSGGNTYSNQPQHL. DNA of the CDR3: TGTGCCTGGAGTGGTGGGAATACCTATAGCAATCAGCCCCAGCATTTA.

This clonotype was detected a few times. This may stem from a read error, because a much larger clone lies one nucleotide away. The CDR3 sequence: CASSRSMNTEAFF. CDR3 in DNA: TGTGCCAGCAGCCGATCCATGAACACTGAAGCTTTCTTT. The V gene is TRBV11-1, the J gene TRBJ1-1; D not resolved. This CDR3 region has 13 residues. The V end was cut by 5 bases, the J end by 0 bases, with 7 bases between. Germline assignment: CDR1 SGHAT and CDR2 FQDESV (reference sequence).